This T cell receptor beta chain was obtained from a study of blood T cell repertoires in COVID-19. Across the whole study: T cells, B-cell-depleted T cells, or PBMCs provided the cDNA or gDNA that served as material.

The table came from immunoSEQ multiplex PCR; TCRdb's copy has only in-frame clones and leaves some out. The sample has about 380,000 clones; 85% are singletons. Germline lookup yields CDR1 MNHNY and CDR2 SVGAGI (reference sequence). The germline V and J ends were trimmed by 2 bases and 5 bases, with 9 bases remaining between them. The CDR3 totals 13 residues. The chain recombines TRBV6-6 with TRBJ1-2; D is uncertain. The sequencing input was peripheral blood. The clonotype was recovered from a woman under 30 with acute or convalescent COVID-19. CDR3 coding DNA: TGTGCCAGCAGTTACGAAGCGGCGTATGGCTACACCTTC. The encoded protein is CASSYEAAYGYTF.